This T cell receptor (beta chain) originates from a study of shared clonotypes between healthy human individuals. Germline V lookup: CDR1 PRHDT, CDR2 FYEKMQ (reference sequence). This CDR3 contains 14 residues. With 6 bases clipped from V and 0 bases from J, the junction kept 4 bases outside the gene matches. Libraries were prepared by immunoSEQ multiplex PCR; TCRdb keeps only in-frame clonotypes and omits some of them. The sample records under 850,000 clones, just under 75% being singletons. This clone appeared many times. This receptor was identified in a woman in her 30s in good health. This chain links TRBV13 with TRBJ2-5; 7 nucleotides line up with TRBD1. The specimen sequenced was memory CD4+ T cells sorted from blood. Specified subset: CD45RA-negative fraction. CDR3 in DNA: TGTGCCAGCAGGTGGACAGGTGACCAAGAGACCCAGTACTTC. Translation gives CASRWTGDQETQYF. Filled out from reference TRBV13 and TRBJ2-5, the complete variable domain reads AAGVIQSPRHLIKEKRETATLKCYPIPRHDTVYWYQQGPGQDPQFLISFYEKMQSDKGSIPDRFSAQQFSDYHSELNMSSLELGDSALYFCASRWTGDQETQYFGPGTRLLVL.